This T cell receptor (beta chain) came from a study of blood T cell repertoires in COVID-19. At the level of the study: In each case, the material was cDNA or gDNA derived from T cells, B-cell-depleted T cells, or PBMCs.

The CDR3 totals 13 residues. Trimming removed 6 bases at V and 7 bases at J, with 13 bases between. The germline V gene encodes CDR1 SNHLY and CDR2 FYNNEI. As originally analysed: For nucleated cells, counts were estimated from reference gene primer amplification. Generated by immunoSEQ multiplex PCR, the TCRdb table keeps only in-frame clones and is missing some. The V and J calls and clone size were taken over from that table, and D and trimming were inferred from the DNA. The repertoire holds more than 200,000 clones, approximately 90% seen once, with approximately 1.6% in the top ten. This receptor was taken from a man between 65 and 85 years old with acute or convalescent COVID-19. Sequencing was done on a sample of peripheral blood. This chain connects TRBV2 to TRBJ1-5, with D perhaps matching TRBD1 (6 bases). The CDR3 region is CASRIGGWQPQHF. The CDR3 DNA follows: TGTGCCAGCAGGATAGGGGGATGGCAGCCCCAGCATTTT.